This entry features one T cell receptor (beta chain) sequence. This clone was observed a handful of times. Which antigen it targets is not known. No base-level quality is on record; no much larger clone is a single base apart. Collaborating institutions collected whole blood in K2EDTA tubes following their own protocols. For TCRbeta analysis, collaborators shipped samples in one of three forms: frozen whole blood, isolated PBMCs, or DNA extracted from either of those sample types. This sample was included in a study of blood T cell repertoires in COVID-19 (dated by TCRdb to 2020 to 2021). Study-level background: Collaborator samples came from the United States, Italy and Spain and covered acute and convalescent phases of COVID-19. Where available, HLA class I and class II types were taken from metadata supplied by the sample provider and were not determined by assay-based typing. The prospective study material was composed of cDNA or gDNA derived from T cells, B-cell-depleted T cells, or PBMCs. Samples were obtained from the ongoing ImmuneRACE study (first 160 participants) and from 950 to 1,500 subjects provided by 6 global collaborators. The repertoires were released in a freely available public database intended as a resource for research on the immune response to SARS-CoV-2. A de-identified subject ID, COVID-19 status, age in years and sex were almost always included in the sample metadata. The dataset comprised deeply sampled blood TCRbeta repertoires from subjects exposed to, actively infected with, or recovered from COVID-19. Results the study describes overall, beyond this receptor: Clinical and demographic metadata were provided uncurated, with the amount varying by source and participant.

TCRbeta CDR3 regions were amplified from genomic DNA by means of the immunoSEQ Assay, a bias-controlled multiplex PCR. As for the original processing: Nucleated cell counts per sample were estimated from amplification of reference gene primers within the assay. Sequence reads were collapsed and filtered to measure the absolute abundance of every unique TCRbeta CDR3 rearrangement. For each sample, productive Simpson clonality was calculated as the square root of Simpson's diversity index over productive rearrangements. Entries here come from immuneACCESS through TCRdb and include only in-frame sequences with V and J called. Some clones fail to appear in such tables; in the studies checked, an unresolved V gene covers under half of the shortfall, and the cause of the remainder is unknown. That table gives V, J and clone size, and the DNA gave D and trimming. This sample comprises around 40,000 clones, roughly 85% of them detected only once. 9.9% of the sample goes to the ten largest clones.

The receptor comes from a human donor in a cohort sampled during active COVID-19. Sequenced input: peripheral blood.

The nucleotides are TGTGCCAGCAGCGTAGCCCTTCTAGCGGGAGATAACTACGAGCAGTACTTC. This gives the protein CASSVALLAGDNYEQYF. Here the chain combines TRBV9 and TRBJ2-7; 10 central bases correspond to TRBD2. The germline V end is reduced by 0 bases and the J end by 3 bases; junction bases left unmatched: 9. The CDR3, from cysteine to phenylalanine, totals 17 residues. Only the CDR3 portion is preserved as DNA: 51 bases, with reading frame beginning at the first base. Per the germline V gene, SGDLS is the CDR1 and YYNGEE is the CDR2.